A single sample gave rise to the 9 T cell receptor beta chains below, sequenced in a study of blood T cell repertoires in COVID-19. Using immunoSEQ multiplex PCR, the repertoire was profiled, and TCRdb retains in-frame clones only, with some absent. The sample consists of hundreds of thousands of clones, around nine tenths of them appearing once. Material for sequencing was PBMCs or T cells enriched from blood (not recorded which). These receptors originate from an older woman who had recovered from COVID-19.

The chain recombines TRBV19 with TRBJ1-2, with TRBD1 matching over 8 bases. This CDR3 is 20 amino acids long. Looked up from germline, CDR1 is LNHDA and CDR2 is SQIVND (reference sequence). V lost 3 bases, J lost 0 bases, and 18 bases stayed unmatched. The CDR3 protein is CASSMRFNPGQDSPNYGYTF. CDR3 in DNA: TGTGCCAGTAGTATGAGGTTTAATCCGGGACAGGATTCCCCTAACTATGGCTACACCTTC.

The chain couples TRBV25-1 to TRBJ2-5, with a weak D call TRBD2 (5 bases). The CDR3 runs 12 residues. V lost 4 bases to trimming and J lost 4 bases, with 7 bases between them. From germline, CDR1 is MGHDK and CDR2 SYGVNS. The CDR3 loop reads CASSAGVETQYF. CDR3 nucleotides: TGTGCCAGCAGTGCCGGGGTAGAGACCCAGTACTTC.

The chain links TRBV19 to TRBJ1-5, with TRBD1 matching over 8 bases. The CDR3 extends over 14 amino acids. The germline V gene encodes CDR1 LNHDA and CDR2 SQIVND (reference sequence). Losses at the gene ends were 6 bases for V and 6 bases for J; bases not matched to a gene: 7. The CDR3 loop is CASSASGGGQPQHF. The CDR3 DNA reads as TGTGCCAGTAGCGCCTCAGGGGGCGGTCAGCCCCAGCATTTT. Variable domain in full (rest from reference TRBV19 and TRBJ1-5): DGGITQSPKYLFRKEGQNVTLSCEQNLNHDAMYWYRQDPGQGLRLIYYSQIVNDFQKGDIAEGYSVSREKKESFPLTVTSAQKNPTAFYLCASSASGGGQPQHFGDGTRLSIL.

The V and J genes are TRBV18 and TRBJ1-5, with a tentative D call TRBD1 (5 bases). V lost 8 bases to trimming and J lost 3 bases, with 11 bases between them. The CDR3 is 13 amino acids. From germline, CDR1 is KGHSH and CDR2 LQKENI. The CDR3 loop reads CASRGDPNQPQHF. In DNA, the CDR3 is TGTGCCAGCCGGGGGGACCCCAATCAGCCCCAGCATTTT.

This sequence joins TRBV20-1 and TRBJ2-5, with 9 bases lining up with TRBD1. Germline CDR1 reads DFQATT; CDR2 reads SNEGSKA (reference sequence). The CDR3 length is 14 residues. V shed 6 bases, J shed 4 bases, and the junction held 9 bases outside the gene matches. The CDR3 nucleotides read TGCAGTGCCAGTACAGGGGGCGGGGGAGAGACCCAGTACTTC. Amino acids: CSASTGGGGETQYF.

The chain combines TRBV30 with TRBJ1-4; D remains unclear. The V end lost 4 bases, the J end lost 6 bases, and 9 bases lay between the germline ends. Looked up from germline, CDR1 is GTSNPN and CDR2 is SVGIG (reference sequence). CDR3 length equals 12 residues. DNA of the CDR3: TGTGCCTGGAAGCGGAACGATGAAAAACTGTTTTTT. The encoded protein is CAWKRNDEKLFF.

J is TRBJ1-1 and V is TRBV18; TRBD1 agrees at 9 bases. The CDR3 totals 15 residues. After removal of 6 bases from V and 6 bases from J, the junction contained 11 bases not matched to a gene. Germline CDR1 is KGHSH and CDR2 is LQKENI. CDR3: CASSSSGQGWSEAFF. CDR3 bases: TGTGCCAGCTCGAGCTCGGGACAGGGATGGTCTGAAGCTTTCTTT. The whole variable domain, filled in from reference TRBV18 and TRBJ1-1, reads NAGVMQNPRHLVRRRGQEARLRCSPMKGHSHVYWYRQLPEEGLKFMVYLQKENIIDESGMPKERFSAEFPKEGPSILRIQQVVRGDSAAYFCASSSSGQGWSEAFFGQGTRLTVV.

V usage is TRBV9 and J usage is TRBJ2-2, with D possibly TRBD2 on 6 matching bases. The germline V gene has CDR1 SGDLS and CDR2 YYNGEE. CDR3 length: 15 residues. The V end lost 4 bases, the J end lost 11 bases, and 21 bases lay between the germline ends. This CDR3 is CASSPVGGRVPELFF. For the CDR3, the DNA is TGTGCCAGCAGCCCCGTAGGAGGGCGGGTCCCAGAGCTGTTTTTT.

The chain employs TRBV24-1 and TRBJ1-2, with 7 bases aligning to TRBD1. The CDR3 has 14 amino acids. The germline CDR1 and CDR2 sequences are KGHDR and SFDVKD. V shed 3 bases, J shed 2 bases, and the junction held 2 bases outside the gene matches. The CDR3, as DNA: TGTGCCACCAGTGATACAGGGGCGAACTATGGCTACACCTTC. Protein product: CATSDTGANYGYTF.